This T cell receptor (beta chain) was found in a study of Ad26.COV2.S vaccination and SARS-CoV-2 variants. This clone was seen only a few times. The method was immunoSEQ multiplex PCR; TCRdb's version includes in-frame clones alone and lacks a portion of them. The sample lists approximately 300,000 clones; about 85% were seen once. The treatment denotes: over 15 received Ad26.COV2.S at low or high dose, single or two shots; about 5 received placebo; per-sample allocation not given. It was on day 63 after the first vaccine or placebo injection that samples were taken. Sequencing used peripheral blood, obtained in a trial of Ad26.COV2.S vaccine versus placebo. The sequence came from a person aged 18-65 years who received the Ad26.COV2.S COVID-19 vaccine or a placebo.

The CDR3 sequence: CASSDSSRGNDEQFF. As DNA, the CDR3 is TGTGCCAGCAGTGACTCGAGTCGGGGCAACGATGAGCAGTTCTTC. V and J are TRBV6-4 and TRBJ2-1; D is perhaps TRBD1 or TRBD2 (5 bases each). Germline V gene lookup returns CDR1 MRHNA and CDR2 SNTAGT. This CDR3 comprises 15 residues. V was shortened by 0 bases and J by 8 bases, with 14 bases between the two germline ends.